The 16 T cell receptor beta chains given below trace back to one sample, sequenced in a study of identical twins (dated by TCRdb to 2016 to 2017). Preparation of the library involved 5' RACE. Reads for this sample came from an Illumina HiSeq 2000. TCRdb reprocessed the public reads (quality trimming at Q25 with fastp, clone calling with MiXCR) and kept in-frame beta chains. Every entry covers one CDR3 protein and lists the most common genes and DNA from its rows. Within this sample are around 570,000 distinct CDR3 sequences, with nearly 10% of them counted one time only. The ten largest clones take up 2.5% to 3% of the sample. The sample was also linked to a second study, of yellow fever vaccine responses in identical twins.

What was sequenced was PBMCs. These receptors all stem from a woman aged 18-30 years in good health.

Many counts were recorded for this clonotype. The gene calls are TRBV24-1 and TRBJ2-3, with no clear D. The germline V and J ends were trimmed by 4 bases and 0 bases, with 7 bases remaining between them. Germline V CDR1 and CDR2: KGHDR, SFDVKD. This CDR3 region has 14 residues. Here the CDR3 DNA reads TGTGCCACCAGTGACACGGGTAGCACAGATACGCAGTATTTT. Translated, it gives CATSDTGSTDTQYF.

This clonotype was counted ten times or more. The J gene is TRBJ2-3, the V gene TRBV5-1; either TRBD1 or TRBD2 may supply D (5 bases each). V dropped 1 base and J dropped 6 bases, with 21 bases sitting between them. Germline assignment: CDR1 SGHRS and CDR2 YFSETQ. The CDR3 contains 17 residues. CDR3 in DNA: TGCGCCAGCAGCTTGCTTGGACCCGGGACGCTAACGGATACGCAGTATTTT. Its translation is CASSLLGPGTLTDTQYF.

This chain links TRBV4-3 with TRBJ2-5; TRBD1 matches 12 bases. The CDR3 has 16 residues. Germline V gene sequence: CDR1 LGHNA, CDR2 YSLEER. The J segment lost 7 bases and the V segment lost 2 bases, leaving 8 bases of the junction unmatched. The CDR3 loop reads CASSQIGTGGAGTQYF. The CDR3 coding sequence is TGCGCCAGCAGCCAAATTGGGACAGGGGGCGCGGGGACCCAGTACTTC.

This clonotype was detected a few times. V gene TRBV19 combines with J gene TRBJ1-1, with D hard to call. Germline-derived CDR1 and CDR2 are LNHDA and SQIVND (reference sequence). The CDR3 runs 15 residues. The V end lost 5 bases, the J end lost 0 bases, and 13 bases lay between the germline ends. The CDR3: CASSPYDRMNTEAFF. CDR3 DNA sequence: TGTGCCAGTAGTCCGTACGACCGGATGAACACTGAAGCTTTCTTT.

V and J are TRBV20-1 and TRBJ2-2; D is uncertain. Germline V gene sequence: CDR1 DFQATT, CDR2 SNEGSKA (reference sequence). The CDR3 is 13 residues long. The V end lost 0 bases, the J end lost 8 bases, and 10 bases lay between the germline ends. The CDR3 bases are TGCAGTGCTAGAGATCAGATCGGGGGGGAGCTGTTTTTT. This codes for CSARDQIGGELFF.

The CDR3 reads CASSLEGLSSYEQYF. The CDR3 DNA reads TGCGCCAGCAGCTTGGAAGGCCTTAGCTCCTACGAGCAGTACTTC. V usage is TRBV5-1 and J usage is TRBJ2-7; D gene uncertain. In germline, CDR1 is SGHRS, CDR2 YFSETQ. The CDR3 contains 15 residues. Trimming left V 0 bases short and J 0 bases short, with 10 bases between.

The chain uses TRBV11-2 and TRBJ2-2; TRBD2 matches 16 bases. The CDR3 sequence is 18 residues long. From germline, CDR1 is SGHAT and CDR2 FQNNGV. J lost 5 bases, V lost 5 bases, and 8 bases had no gene match. CDR3 protein: CASSDPGLAGGRTGELFF. As DNA, the CDR3 is TGTGCCAGCAGCGACCCGGGACTAGCGGGAGGGAGGACCGGGGAGCTGTTTTTT.

This clonotype has just a few counts. This rearrangement joins TRBV30 to TRBJ2-6; D gene ambiguous. With 1 base removed from V and 1 base from J, the gap between germline ends came to 2 bases. Germline V gene data show CDR1 as GTSNPN and CDR2 as SVGIG (reference sequence). This CDR3 is 13 amino acids long. In DNA form, the CDR3 reads TGTGCCTGGAGTGGGTCTGGGGCCAACGTCCTGACTTTC. This codes for CAWSGSGANVLTF.

The genes are TRBV6-1 and TRBJ2-1, with TRBD2 identical over 8 bases. Trimming at V came to 4 bases and at J to 8 bases, leaving 19 bases not matched to a gene. From germline, CDR1 is MNHNS and CDR2 SASEGT. The CDR3 runs to 18 residues. CDR3 protein: CASSGAGASSGKRHEQFF. Written as DNA, the CDR3 is TGTGCCAGCAGTGGGGCGGGGGCCAGTAGCGGGAAAAGGCATGAGCAGTTCTTC.

This clonotype was observed a few times. V is TRBV12-3 or TRBV12-4 and J is TRBJ1-4, with a weak D call TRBD1 (6 bases). The CDR3 runs to 14 residues. Trimming left V 5 bases short and J 7 bases short, with 14 bases between. The CDR3 protein is CASSREQGGEKLFF. CDR3 sequence (DNA): TGTGCCAGCAGTCGGGAACAGGGAGGTGAAAAACTGTTTTTT.

This clonotype was detected only a few times. The V gene is TRBV29-1, the J gene TRBJ2-1, with D unclear. Per germline, CDR1 SQVTM and CDR2 ANQGSEA. CDR3 size: 12 residues. V gave up 3 bases and J gave up 8 bases, with 11 bases separating them. CDR3 loop: CSVEWQIDEQFF. In DNA, the CDR3 is TGCAGCGTTGAGTGGCAGATCGATGAGCAGTTCTTC.

The sample holds a few counts of this clonotype. The chain is built from TRBV20-1 and TRBJ2-5; 7 nucleotides line up with TRBD2. Trimming cost V 3 bases and J 4 bases; bases outside gene matches: 8. The CDR3 has 14 residues. Germline-derived CDR1 and CDR2 are DFQATT and SNEGSKA (reference sequence). The CDR3 coding sequence is TGCAGTGCTAGGAGCGGGATTGGAGTAGAGACCCAGTACTTC. Encoded protein: CSARSGIGVETQYF.

The gene calls are TRBV29-1 and TRBJ2-7, with unresolved D. The V and J ends lost 6 bases and 3 bases respectively, with 12 bases between them. CDR3 length: 12 residues. Germline V lookup: CDR1 SQVTM, CDR2 ANQGSEA. CDR3 in amino acids: CSVVGSGYEQYF. The CDR3 DNA reads TGCAGCGTCGTTGGGTCAGGCTACGAGCAGTACTTC.

This clonotype appeared a few times. The chain employs TRBV6-6 and TRBJ2-7, with D possibly being TRBD1 or TRBD2 (5 bases each). Trimming cost V 7 bases and J 0 bases, with 10 bases left between them. CDR1 and CDR2 from the germline V gene are MNHNY and SVGAGI (reference sequence). This CDR3 spans 13 amino acids. As DNA, the CDR3 is TGTGCCAGCAACGGGGCGGTCTCCTACGAGCAGTACTTC. Protein product: CASNGAVSYEQYF.

This clonotype was recorded many times. This chain connects TRBV28 to TRBJ1-2; D gene uncertain. Between the trimmed V and J ends, which lost 2 bases and 1 base, there was a span of 8 bases. The CDR3 spans 14 residues. Germline assignment: CDR1 MDHEN and CDR2 SYDVKM. Here the CDR3 reads CASSLNTVNYGYTF. In DNA form, the CDR3 reads TGTGCCAGCAGTTTAAATACAGTTAACTATGGCTACACCTTC.

The table lists this clonotype with a few counts. The chain joins TRBV5-6 to TRBJ2-3, with TRBD2 matching 10 bases. Looked up from germline, CDR1 is SGHDT and CDR2 is YYEEEE. J was trimmed by 3 bases and V by 1 base; bases with no gene match: 5. The CDR3 spans 16 residues. CDR3 protein: CASSLPSGSGTDTQYF. DNA of the CDR3: TGTGCCAGCAGCTTGCCTAGCGGGAGTGGGACAGATACGCAGTATTTT.